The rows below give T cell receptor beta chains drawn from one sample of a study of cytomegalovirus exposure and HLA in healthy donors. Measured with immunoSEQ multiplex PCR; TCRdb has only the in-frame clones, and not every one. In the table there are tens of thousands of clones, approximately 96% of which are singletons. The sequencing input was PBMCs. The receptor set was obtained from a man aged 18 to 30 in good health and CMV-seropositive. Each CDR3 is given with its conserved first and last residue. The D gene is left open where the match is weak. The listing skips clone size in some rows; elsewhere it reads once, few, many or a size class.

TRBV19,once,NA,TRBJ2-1,CASSMALGRVHNEQFF,TGTGCCAGTAGTATGGCCCTAGGGCGGGTTCACAATGAGCAGTTCTTC
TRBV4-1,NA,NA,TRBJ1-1,CASSQGGRGTEAFF,TGCGCCAGCAGCCAAGGCGGCAGGGGCACTGAAGCTTTCTTT
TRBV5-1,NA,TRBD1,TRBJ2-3,CASSPGTGPTDTQYF,TGCGCCAGCAGCCCTGGGACAGGGCCCACAGATACGCAGTATTTT
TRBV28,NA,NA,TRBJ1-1,CASSLPGQMNTEAFF,TGTGCCAGCAGTTTACCCGGACAGATGAACACTGAAGCTTTCTTT
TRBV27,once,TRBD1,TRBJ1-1,CASSSGQPMNTEAFF,TGTGCCAGCAGTTCGGGACAGCCCATGAACACTGAAGCTTTCTTT
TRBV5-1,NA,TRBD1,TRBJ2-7,CASRHRDRASYEQYF,TGCGCCAGCAGACACCGGGACAGAGCCTCCTACGAGCAGTACTTC
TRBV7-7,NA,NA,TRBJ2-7,CASSLSPGVSYEQYF,TGTGCTAGCAGCTTGAGTCCGGGGGTCTCCTACGAGCAGTACTTC
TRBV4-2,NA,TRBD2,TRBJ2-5,CASSQEKSSGVETQYF,TGTGCCAGCAGCCAAGAAAAGTCCAGCGGGGTGGAGACCCAGTACTTC
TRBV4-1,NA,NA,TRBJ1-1,CASSRSTGYTEAFF,TGCGCCAGCAGCCGATCCACAGGGTACACTGAAGCTTTCTTT
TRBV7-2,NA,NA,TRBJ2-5,CASSLYSQTQYF,TGTGCCAGCAGCTTATATTCCCAGACCCAGTACTTC
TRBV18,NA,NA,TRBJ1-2,CASSPGRDYGYTF,TGTGCCAGCTCACCGGGCAGGGACTATGGCTACACCTTC
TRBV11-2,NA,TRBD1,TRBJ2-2,CASSFGTGNTGELFF,TGTGCCAGCAGCTTCGGGACAGGGAACACCGGGGAGCTGTTTTTT
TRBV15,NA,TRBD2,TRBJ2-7,CATSPNSRDYYYEQYF,TGTGCCACCAGCCCAAATTCCCGGGACTACTACTACGAGCAGTACTTC
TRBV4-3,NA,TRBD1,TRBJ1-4,CASSQEGTGGADEKLFF,TGCGCCAGCAGCCAAGAAGGGACAGGGGGCGCGGATGAAAAACTGTTTTTT
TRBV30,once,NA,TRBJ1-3,CAWSLRVRAGNTIYF,TGTGCCTGGAGCCTAAGGGTCAGGGCTGGAAACACCATATATTTT
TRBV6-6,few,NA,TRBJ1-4,CASNDRSVNEKLFF,TGTGCCAGCAACGACAGGAGCGTGAATGAAAAACTGTTTTTT
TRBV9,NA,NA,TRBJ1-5,CASSVAAGPNQPQHF,TGTGCCAGCAGCGTAGCTGCGGGGCCCAATCAGCCCCAGCATTTT
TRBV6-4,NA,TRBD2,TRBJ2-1,CASSDTSGTYNEQFF,TGTGCCAGCAGTGACACTAGCGGAACCTACAATGAGCAGTTCTTC
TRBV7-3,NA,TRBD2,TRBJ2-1,CASSLRTSAYNEQFF,TGTGCCAGCAGCTTAAGGACTAGCGCTTACAATGAGCAGTTCTTC
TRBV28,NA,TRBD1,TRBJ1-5,CASSWTGSPQPQHF,TGTGCCAGCAGTTGGACAGGGTCACCGCAGCCCCAGCATTTT
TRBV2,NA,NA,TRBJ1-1,CASSASRAGTEAFF,TGTGCCAGCAGTGCGAGCAGGGCTGGCACTGAAGCTTTCTTT
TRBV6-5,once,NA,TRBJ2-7,CASRRTGTSYEQYF,TGTGCCAGCAGGAGGACGGGGACATCCTACGAGCAGTACTTC
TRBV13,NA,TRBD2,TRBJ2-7,CASSPGGVTYEQYF,TGTGCCAGCAGCCCCGGGGGGGTAACCTACGAGCAGTACTTC
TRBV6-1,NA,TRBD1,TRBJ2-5,CASRTRQGPQETQYF,TGTGCCAGCAGGACCCGACAGGGGCCCCAAGAGACCCAGTACTTC
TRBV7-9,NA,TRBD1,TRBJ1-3,CASSLGVGTVAAIYF,TGTGCCAGCAGCTTAGGGGTAGGGACAGTCGCCGCCATATATTTT
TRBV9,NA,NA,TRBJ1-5,CASSVGPQGNQPQHF,TGTGCCAGCAGCGTAGGGCCCCAGGGGAATCAGCCCCAGCATTTT
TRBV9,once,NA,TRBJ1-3,CASSPSHGRSGNTIYF,TGTGCCAGCAGCCCAAGCCACGGTCGCTCTGGAAACACCATATATTTT
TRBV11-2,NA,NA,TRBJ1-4,CASSLEEEKLFF,TGTGCCAGCAGCTTAGAAGAGGAAAAACTGTTTTTT
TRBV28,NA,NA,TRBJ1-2,CASSLDKGDYGYTF,TGTGCCAGCAGTTTAGACAAGGGGGACTATGGCTACACCTTC
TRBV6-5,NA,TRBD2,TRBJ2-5,CASSRGLVKTQYF,TGTGCCAGCAGCCGGGGACTAGTTAAGACCCAGTACTTC
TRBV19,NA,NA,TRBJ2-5,CASSEQYQETQYF,TGTGCCAGTAGCGAACAATATCAAGAGACCCAGTACTTC
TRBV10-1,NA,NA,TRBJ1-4,CASSVKLHGKLFF,TGCGCCAGCAGTGTAAAACTACACGGAAAACTGTTTTTT
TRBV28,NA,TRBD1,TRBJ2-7,CASVSGTGSYEQYF,TGTGCCAGCGTATCCGGGACAGGGTCCTACGAGCAGTACTTC
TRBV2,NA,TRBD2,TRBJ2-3,CASSVGGADTQYF,TGTGCCAGCAGTGTGGGAGGGGCAGATACGCAGTATTTT
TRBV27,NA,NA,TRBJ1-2,CASSSGDGYTF,TGTGCCAGCAGTTCGGGGGATGGCTACACCTTC
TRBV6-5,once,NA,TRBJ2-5,CASSYGGETQYF,TGTGCCAGCAGTTACGGGGGGGAGACCCAGTACTTC
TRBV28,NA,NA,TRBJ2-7,CASSRRAYEQYF,TGTGCCAGCAGCCGACGGGCCTACGAGCAGTACTTC
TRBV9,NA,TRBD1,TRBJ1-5,CASSVGGQSNQPQHF,TGTGCCAGCAGCGTAGGGGGACAGAGCAATCAGCCCCAGCATTTT
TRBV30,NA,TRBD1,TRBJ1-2,CARSGTGGIYGYTF,TGTGCCAGATCCGGGACAGGGGGCATCTATGGCTACACCTTC
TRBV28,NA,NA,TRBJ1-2,CASSLPLDFYGYTF,TGTGCCAGCAGTTTACCCCTCGACTTTTATGGCTACACCTTC